Each of the 24 T cell receptor beta chains below was sequenced from the same sample in a study of response to subunit inactivated influenza vaccine. TCRdb itself ran the RT-PCR reads through MiXCR, one entry per CDR3 protein. The table has 550,000 to 800,000 distinct CDR3 sequences, about 14% seen once; the top ten hold approximately 6.5%. This sample comprised PBMCs from blood, obtained around 15 days before vaccination. These receptors all come from a man aged 50 to 59 who received an inactivated influenza vaccine.

This clonotype was counted many times. This chain uses TRBV12-3 or TRBV12-4 with TRBJ2-3, with D perhaps matching TRBD1 (6 bases). V gave up 1 base and J gave up 7 bases, with 15 bases separating them. There are 15 residues in the CDR3. The CDR3 spells CASSLGGLGANTQYF. CDR3 coding DNA: TGTGCCAGCAGTTTAGGAGGCCTGGGGGCCAATACGCAGTATTTT.

The rearrangement links TRBV20-1 to TRBJ2-5; weak D call: TRBD2 (6 bases). This CDR3 is 15 amino acids long. Germline loops: CDR1 DFQATT, CDR2 SNEGSKA (reference sequence). V lost 5 bases, J lost 6 bases, and 22 bases lay in between. The CDR3 reads CSAYKRVPPGKTQYF. The CDR3 nucleotides read TGCAGTGCTTACAAGCGGGTACCCCCCGGGAAGACCCAGTACTTC.

This clonotype was counted a few times. This chain uses TRBV6-5 with TRBJ2-2, with 10 nucleotides matching TRBD1. The CDR3 length is 16 residues. Per germline, CDR1 MNHEY and CDR2 SVGAGI. The V segment lost 0 bases and the J segment 5 bases; nucleotides outside the gene matches: 3. The CDR3 spells CASSYSGTGDTGELFF. DNA of the CDR3: TGTGCCAGCAGTTACTCTGGGACAGGGGATACCGGGGAGCTGTTTTTT.

The chain employs TRBV14 and TRBJ2-7; D is perhaps TRBD2 (5 bases). The CDR3 runs 22 residues. The germline CDR1 and CDR2 sequences are SGHDN and FVKESK. Trimming shortened V by 0 bases and J by 4 bases, and 34 bases separated the two germline ends. CDR3 region: CASSQEARAARVFTHGEYEQYF. CDR3 coding DNA: TGTGCCAGCAGCCAAGAAGCTAGGGCTGCGAGGGTCTTCACACACGGAGAGTACGAGCAGTACTTC.

In regard to this clonotype: The germline gene is not matched at one end of the junction; a read error may be the cause. This chain connects TRBV9 to TRBJ2-1, with 11 bases matching TRBD2. Germline-derived CDR1 and CDR2 are SGDLS and YYNGEE. The CDR3 runs 15 residues. In DNA form, the CDR3 reads TGTGCCAGCACCGTAGCGGGAGGGCCGGAAAATGAGCAGTTCTTC. Residues: CASTVAGGPENEQFF.

This clonotype was observed at least ten times. This chain links TRBV12-3 or TRBV12-4 with TRBJ2-1; D remains ambiguous. V was shortened by 5 bases and J by 1 base, with 12 bases between the two germline ends. This CDR3 contains 15 residues. CDR3 nucleotide sequence: TGTGCCAGCAGTAACCTTGGGCCGTCCTACAATGAGCAGTTCTTC. Protein product: CASSNLGPSYNEQFF.

This clonotype showed up many times. The genes are TRBV4-1 and TRBJ1-5, with a tentative D call TRBD1 (5 bases). Trimming took off 1 base at V and 0 bases at J, with 19 bases between the two ends. The germline V gene encodes CDR1 MGHRA and CDR2 YSYEKL. This CDR3 region has 19 residues. CDR3 protein: CASSQALGLGGHSNQPQHF. CDR3 bases: TGCGCCAGCAGCCAAGCCTTGGGACTAGGAGGACATAGCAATCAGCCCCAGCATTTT.

The gene calls are TRBV6-1 and TRBJ1-2; weak D call: TRBD1 (6 bases). Germline CDR1 is MNHNS and CDR2 is SASEGT. The CDR3 runs to 13 residues. With 6 bases removed from V and 4 bases from J, the gap between germline ends came to 12 bases. The chain's CDR3 is CASSPGQIYGYTF. CDR3 sequence (DNA): TGTGCCAGCAGCCCCGGACAGATCTATGGCTACACCTTC.

This clonotype was seen ten or more times. The V call is TRBV29-1, the J call TRBJ2-3, with TRBD2 matching 16 bases. The CDR3 totals 16 residues. CDR1 SQVTM and CDR2 ANQGSEA come from the germline V gene. J lost 3 bases, V lost 4 bases, and 4 bases had no gene match. Written as DNA, the CDR3 is TGCAGCGTTGCCGGGACTAGCGGGGGGGCTACAGATACGCAGTATTTT. Translating it yields CSVAGTSGGATDTQYF.

The chain uses TRBV4-3 and TRBJ1-2; the match to TRBD1 covers 9 bases. Germline CDR1 LGHNA, CDR2 YSLEER. Losses at the gene ends were 4 bases for V and 3 bases for J; bases not matched to a gene: 3. The CDR3 length is 14 residues. For the CDR3, the DNA is TGCGCCAGCAGCCCTACAGGGGGCGACTATGGCTACACCTTC. It codes for CASSPTGGDYGYTF.

The chain joins TRBV7-3 to TRBJ2-1, with a weak D call TRBD2 (6 bases). Trimming removed 5 bases from V and 6 bases from J, with 17 bases in between. The CDR3 runs to 15 residues. Germline V gene lookup returns CDR1 SGHTA and CDR2 FQGTGA. The CDR3 nucleotides read TGTGCCAGCAGCCCGCTTAGCGGATTGTTCAATGAGCAGTTCTTC. Translated, it gives CASSPLSGLFNEQFF.

This clonotype showed up many times. The chain employs TRBV5-1 and TRBJ1-1; the D gene is possibly TRBD1 (6 bases). The CDR3 has 13 amino acids. The germline gives CDR1 SGHRS, CDR2 YFSETQ. Trimming removed 5 bases from V and 10 bases from J, with 18 bases in between. The CDR3 DNA reads as TGCGCCAGCAGTACGCCGCAAGACAGGACAGCTTTCTTT. It codes for CASSTPQDRTAFF.

This clonotype was counted at least ten times. The genes are TRBV20-1 and TRBJ1-2; 9 nucleotides align to TRBD1. The junction had 6 bases not matched to a gene; V was cut back by 5 bases and J by 5 bases. The germline V gene has CDR1 DFQATT and CDR2 SNEGSKA (reference sequence). This CDR3 is built from 13 residues. The CDR3, as DNA: TGCAGTGCTGCCGGGACAGGGATTTATGGCTACACCTTC. As protein: CSAAGTGIYGYTF.

This clonotype came up a few times. This chain joins TRBV12-3 or TRBV12-4 and TRBJ2-3, with a weak D call TRBD2 (5 bases). The CDR3 has 15 amino acids. Trimming removed 4 bases at V and 0 bases at J, with 11 bases between. CDR3 nucleotide sequence: TGTGCCAGCAGTTGGCGGGCCACTAGCACAGATACGCAGTATTTT. Translation: CASSWRATSTDTQYF.

The chain combines TRBV7-9 with TRBJ2-5; TRBD1 might be the D (6 bases). With 4 bases removed from V and 1 base from J, the gap between germline ends came to 13 bases. Germline CDR1 and CDR2: SEHNR and FQNEAQ (reference sequence). The CDR3 is made up of 15 amino acids. The chain's CDR3 is CASSWGPISQETQYF. The CDR3 DNA follows: TGTGCCAGCAGCTGGGGGCCAATCTCCCAAGAGACCCAGTACTTC. The variable domain in full, with the rest retrieved from reference TRBV7-9 and TRBJ2-5, is DTGVSQNPRHKITKRGQNVTFRCDPISEHNRLYWYRQTLGQGPEFLTYFQNEAQLEKSRLLSDRFSAERPKGSFSTLEIQRTEQGDSAMYLCASSWGPISQETQYFGPGTRLLVL.

This clonotype has only a few counts. The chain links TRBV28 to TRBJ2-1; tentative D call: TRBD2 (6 bases). CDR3 size: 13 residues. Germline loops: CDR1 MDHEN, CDR2 SYDVKM. V lost 5 bases and J lost 8, with 13 bases in between. The CDR3 nucleotides are TGTGCCAGCAGTGGGCGGGACCCCCATGAGCAGTTCTTC. Its translation: CASSGRDPHEQFF.

Ten or more counts support this clonotype. The rearrangement links TRBV6-2 or TRBV6-3 to TRBJ2-1; D is undetermined. CDR1 is MNHEY and CDR2 is SVGEGT in the germline V gene. This CDR3 has 15 residues. V lost 0 bases, J lost 0 bases, and 6 bases lay in between. CDR3 nucleotide sequence: TGTGCCAGCAGTTACTCGTTTAGCTCCTACAATGAGCAGTTCTTC. It is translated as CASSYSFSSYNEQFF.

This chain uses TRBV28 with TRBJ1-2; no definite D call. The CDR3 is 14 residues long. Germline V gene lookup returns CDR1 MDHEN and CDR2 SYDVKM. V was clipped by 3 bases and J by 9 bases, with 17 bases between them. The CDR3 nucleotides read TGTGCCAGCAGTTTTGTACGCCGGGGAGGGAGCTACACCTTC. It yields the protein CASSFVRRGGSYTF.

This clonotype came up a few times. The rearrangement uses TRBV14 and TRBJ2-1, with 11 bases that match TRBD2. The length of the CDR3 is 15 residues. V was clipped by 0 bases and J by 11 bases; unmatched bases: 6. CDR1 and CDR2 from the germline V gene are SGHDN and FVKESK. CDR3 protein: CASSQDLASGRKQFF. The CDR3 DNA is TGTGCCAGCAGCCAAGACTTGGCTAGCGGGAGGAAGCAGTTCTTC.

This clonotype turned up a few times. This chain joins TRBV7-2 and TRBJ2-5; TRBD2 aligns across 16 bases. This CDR3 has 17 amino acids. Unmatched junction bases numbered 9, after V lost 5 bases and J lost 6 bases. Per germline, CDR1 SGHTA and CDR2 FQGNSA. DNA for the CDR3: TGTGCCAGCAGCCCCGGGACTAGCGGGAGGGCTCTAAAGACCCAGTACTTC. This sequence encodes CASSPGTSGRALKTQYF.

The chain is built from TRBV10-3 and TRBJ1-5, with 9 bases lining up with TRBD1. The CDR3 has 13 residues. With 8 bases clipped from V and 2 bases from J, the junction kept 1 base outside the gene matches. Germline V gene sequence: CDR1 ENHRY, CDR2 SYGVKD. In DNA form, the CDR3 reads TGTGCCATCGGACAGGGGCGCAATCAGCCCCAGCATTTT. This gives the protein CAIGQGRNQPQHF.

In its sample, this clonotype was seen a few times. The gene calls are TRBV5-1 and TRBJ1-6; D call uncertain. The CDR3 runs to 13 residues. Trimming cost V 4 bases and J 12 bases, with 14 bases left between them. Germline V gene lookup returns CDR1 SGHRS and CDR2 YFSETQ. CDR3 sequence: CASSLISPGPLHF. Here the CDR3 DNA reads TGCGCCAGCAGCCTCATCTCTCCCGGACCCCTCCACTTT.

This sequence joins TRBV14 and TRBJ2-7; 8 bases agree with TRBD1. This CDR3 comprises 14 residues. Germline-derived CDR1 and CDR2 are SGHDN and FVKESK. With V trimmed by 5 bases and J by 3 bases, 6 bases remained unmatched. CDR3 DNA sequence: TGTGCCAGCAGCAGCCGACAGGGGTTCTACGAGCAGTACTTC. This encodes CASSSRQGFYEQYF. The whole variable domain, remainder taken from reference TRBV14 and TRBJ2-7, is EAGVTQFPSHSVIEKGQTVTLRCDPISGHDNLYWYRRVMGKEIKFLLHFVKESKQDESGMPNNRFLAERTGGTYSTLKVQPAELEDSGVYFCASSSRQGFYEQYFGPGTRLTVT.

This sequence joins TRBV28 and TRBJ2-6, with D perhaps TRBD1 or TRBD2 (6 bases each). Trimming pared 7 bases from V and 7 bases from J, leaving 26 bases between. The CDR3 is 18 residues long. Germline V lookup: CDR1 MDHEN, CDR2 SYDVKM. The CDR3 reads CASNPGAGAPVGANVLTF. CDR3 sequence (DNA): TGTGCCAGCAACCCGGGGGCAGGAGCCCCTGTAGGTGCCAACGTCCTGACTTTC.